This TCR beta chain was observed in a study of identical twins. TCRdb re-called the 5' RACE reads through MiXCR, storing one row per CDR3 protein. The table shows 600,000 to 850,000 distinct CDR3 sequences, with 18% occurring only once. The V gene's germline CDR1 is SGHTA and CDR2 FQGNSA. Between the trimmed V and J ends, which lost 3 bases and 4 bases, there was a span of 16 bases. The CDR3 has 17 amino acids. This same sample was also taken into another study, of T cells expressing NK-cell markers.

V is TRBV7-2 and J is TRBJ2-6; D tentatively reads TRBD1 or TRBD2 (6 bases each). The TCR comes from a woman in her late teens or twenties in good health. The sequencing input was PBMCs. As DNA, the CDR3 is TGTGCCAGCAGCTTCGTGGGGGGCGCTTCGGGGGCCAACGTCCTGACTTTC. It is translated as CASSFVGGASGANVLTF.